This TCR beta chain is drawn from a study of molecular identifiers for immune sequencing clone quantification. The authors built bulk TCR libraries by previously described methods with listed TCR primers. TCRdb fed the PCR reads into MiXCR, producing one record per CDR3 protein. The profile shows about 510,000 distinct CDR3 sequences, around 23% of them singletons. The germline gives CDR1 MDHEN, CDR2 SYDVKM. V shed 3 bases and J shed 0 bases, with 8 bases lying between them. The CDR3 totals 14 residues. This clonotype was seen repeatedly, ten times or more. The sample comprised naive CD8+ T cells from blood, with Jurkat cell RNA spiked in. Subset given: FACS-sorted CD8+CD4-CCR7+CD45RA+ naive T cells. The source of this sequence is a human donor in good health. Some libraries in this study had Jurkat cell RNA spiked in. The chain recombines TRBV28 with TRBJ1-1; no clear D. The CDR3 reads CASSFVEMNTEAFF. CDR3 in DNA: TGTGCCAGCAGTTTCGTGGAGATGAACACTGAAGCTTTCTTT. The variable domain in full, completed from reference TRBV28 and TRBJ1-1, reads DVKVTQSSRYLVKRTGEKVFLECVQDMDHENMFWYRQDPGLGLRLIYFSYDVKMKEKGDIPEGYSVSREKKERFSLILESASTNQTSMYLCASSFVEMNTEAFFGQGTRLTVV.